Sequencing of this TCR beta chain was carried out in a study of T cell changes during pregnancy in multiple sclerosis. This table comes from immunoSEQ multiplex PCR, and its TCRdb copy is limited to in-frame clones, with some not included. The sample contains 25,000 to 30,000 clones, roughly 87% of which appear only once. The CDR3 is made up of 19 amino acids. V lost 0 bases, J lost 5 bases, and 6 bases stayed unmatched. Germline V gives CDR1 LNHNV, CDR2 YYDKDF (reference sequence). The chain joins TRBV15 to TRBJ2-2, with TRBD2 identical over 16 bases. The sequenced sample was CD4+ T cells from peripheral blood mononuclear cells, obtained in the second trimester of pregnancy. This clonotype originated in a female donor with multiple sclerosis, enrolled in a pregnancy study. CDR3 DNA: TGTGCCACCAGCAGAGAGGGACTAGCGGGGGGGGGTAGGACCGGGGAGCTGTTTTTT. Amino acid sequence: CATSREGLAGGGRTGELFF.